This T cell receptor (beta chain) stems from a study of T-cell reconstitution after alpha-beta-depleted transplantation in children (dated by TCRdb to 2015 to 2016). Regarding the study in general: Using TCR repertoire profiling, the study followed T-cell immune reconstitution in a quantitative way in children after TCRalphabeta/CD19-depleted allogeneic hematopoietic cell transplantation. Overall study outcomes, separate from this receptor: The high TCRbeta diversity at day 60 in some patients was ascribed to recipient T cells and intrathymic progenitors that had survived conditioning. Hyperexpanded clone frequencies declined over subsequent months; after one year, T-cell counts and TCRbeta diversity were mostly attributed to newly produced T cells. The apparently early recovery of alphabetaT-cell counts about two months after transplant reportedly depended on only several hundred rapidly expanded clones that came from non-depleted graft cells.

For CDR1 and CDR2, the germline V gene lists ENHRY and SYGVKD. The CDR3 runs 16 residues from the cysteine to the phenylalanine. Of the read, only the CDR3 DNA is kept; its 48 bases are in frame from base 1. V sheds 0 bases and J sheds 5 bases, leaving 14 bases between their ends. The treatment or condition label corresponds to: allogeneic hematopoietic cell transplantation with graft depleted of TCRalphabeta T cells and CD19 B cells. The transplant recipients were children given TCRalphabeta/CD19-depleted allogeneic hematopoietic cell grafts. This clonotype was observed a few times. Its binding antigen is unknown. The sample holds no much larger clone one base away, and base qualities are not on file. Library preparation used PCR. TCRdb names Illumina HiSeq 2500 as the instrument used. TCR library preparation used molecular barcoding, with unique molecular identifiers applied to normalize quantification of the TCRbeta repertoire. TCRdb trimmed public reads at Q25 via fastp, called clones via MiXCR and kept in-frame beta chains. For every CDR3 protein sequence, its rows merge into one entry that carries the most common genes and DNA. This sample comprises hundreds of thousands of distinct CDR3 sequences, approximately 24% of them detected only once. Around 4.8% of the sample belongs to the ten largest clones.

The rearranged segments are TRBV10-3 and TRBJ2-1; TRBD2 might be the D gene, on 5 matching bases. Source: PBMCs, mostly from graft donor cells, taken 360 days after TCRalphabeta/CD19-depleted stem cell transplant. This TCR derives from a female patient between 2 and 10 years old who had a stem cell transplant for congenital amegakaryocytic thrombocytopenia, so the T cells may come from the graft donor. The DNA is as follows: TGTGCCATCAGTGAGTCGGCCGGGATCGAGCACAATGAGCAGTTCTTC. Translated, it gives CAISESAGIEHNEQFF.